The present T cell receptor beta chain was sequenced within a study of neoadjuvant anti-PD-1 for oral cavity cancer. The wider study: Most patients had three to four biweekly doses of 3 mg/kg nivolumab before resection. Patients without progression got a fourth dose around day 43.

Germline V CDR1 and CDR2: LNHDA, SQIVND (reference sequence). The CDR3 sequence is 15 residues long. Unmatched junction bases numbered 4, after V lost 5 bases and J lost 5 bases. Sequenced by immunoSEQ multiplex PCR; TCRdb stores in-frame clones only, minus some. The data show 13,000 to 15,000 clones, roughly 74% seen once. Whole-study findings and limits: PBMC Gini-index clonality exceeded responders' in non-responders post-nivolumab.

This sample's time point: after neoadjuvant nivolumab, at surgical resection. These oral cavity squamous cell carcinomas were HPV-negative and locally advanced. For this clone: The antigen remains undetermined.

The chain links TRBV19 to TRBJ2-7; 15 nucleotides align to TRBD2. The clonotype comes from a person aged 40 to 85 with oral cavity squamous cell carcinoma. Sequencing was performed on PBMCs, taken after nivolumab (anti-PD-1) treatment. CDR3 in amino acids: CASSPGLAGGDEQYF. CDR3 nucleotides: TGTGCCAGTAGTCCGGGACTAGCGGGAGGTGACGAGCAGTACTTC.